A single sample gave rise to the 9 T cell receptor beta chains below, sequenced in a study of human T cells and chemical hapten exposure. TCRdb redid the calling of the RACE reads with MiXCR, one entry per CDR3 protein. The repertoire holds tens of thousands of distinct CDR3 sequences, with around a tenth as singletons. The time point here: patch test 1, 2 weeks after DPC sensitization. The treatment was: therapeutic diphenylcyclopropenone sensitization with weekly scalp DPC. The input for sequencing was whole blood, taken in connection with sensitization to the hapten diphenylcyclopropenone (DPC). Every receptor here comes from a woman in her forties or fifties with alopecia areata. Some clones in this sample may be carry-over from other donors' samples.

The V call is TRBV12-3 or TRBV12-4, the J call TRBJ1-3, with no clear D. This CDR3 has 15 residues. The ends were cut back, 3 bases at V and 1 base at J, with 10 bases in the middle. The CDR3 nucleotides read TGTGCCAGCAGTTTTTATTCGGGGTCTGGAAACACCATATATTTT. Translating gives CASSFYSGSGNTIYF.

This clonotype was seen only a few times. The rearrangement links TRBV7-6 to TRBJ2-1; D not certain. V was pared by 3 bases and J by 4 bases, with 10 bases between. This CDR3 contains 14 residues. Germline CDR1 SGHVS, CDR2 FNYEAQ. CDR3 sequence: CASSFRETYNEQFF. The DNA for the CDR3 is TGTGCCAGCAGCTTTCGAGAGACGTACAATGAGCAGTTCTTC.

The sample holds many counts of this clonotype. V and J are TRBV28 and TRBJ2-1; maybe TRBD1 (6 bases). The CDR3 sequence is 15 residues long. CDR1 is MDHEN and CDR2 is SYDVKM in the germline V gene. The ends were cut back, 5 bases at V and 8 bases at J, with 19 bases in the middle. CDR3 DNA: TGTGCCAGCAGTCCTCGGGGCAGGGGCACGGATGAGCAGTTCTTC. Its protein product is CASSPRGRGTDEQFF.

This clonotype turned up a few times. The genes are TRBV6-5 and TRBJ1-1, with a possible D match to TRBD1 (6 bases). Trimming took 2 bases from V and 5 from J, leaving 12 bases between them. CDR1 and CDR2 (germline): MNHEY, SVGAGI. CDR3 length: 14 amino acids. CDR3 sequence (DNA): TGTGCCAGCAGTTACGCCGGGGGCAAGACTGAAGCTTTCTTT. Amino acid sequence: CASSYAGGKTEAFF.

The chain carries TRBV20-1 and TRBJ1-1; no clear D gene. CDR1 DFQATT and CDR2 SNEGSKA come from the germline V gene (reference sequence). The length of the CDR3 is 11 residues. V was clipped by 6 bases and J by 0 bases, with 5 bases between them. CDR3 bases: TGCAGTGCGTACATGAACACTGAAGCTTTCTTT. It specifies CSAYMNTEAFF.

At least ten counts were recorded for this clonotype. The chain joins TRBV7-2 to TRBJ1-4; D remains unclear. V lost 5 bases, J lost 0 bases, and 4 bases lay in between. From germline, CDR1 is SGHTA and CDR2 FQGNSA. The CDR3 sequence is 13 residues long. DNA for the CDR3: TGTGCCAGCAGCCGTGCAACTAATGAAAAACTGTTTTTT. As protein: CASSRATNEKLFF. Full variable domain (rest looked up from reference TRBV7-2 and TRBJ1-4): GAGVSQSPSNKVTEKGKDVELRCDPISGHTALYWYRQSLGQGLEFLIYFQGNSAPDKSGLPSDRFSAERTGGSVSTLTIQRTQQEDSAVYLCASSRATNEKLFFGSGTQLSVL.

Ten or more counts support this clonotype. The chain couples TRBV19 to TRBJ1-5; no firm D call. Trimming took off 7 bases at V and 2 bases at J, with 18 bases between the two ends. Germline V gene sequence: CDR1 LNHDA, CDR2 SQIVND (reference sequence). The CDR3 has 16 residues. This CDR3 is CASTGELGLGNQPQHF. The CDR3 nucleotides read TGTGCCAGTACCGGAGAGCTGGGGTTGGGCAATCAGCCCCAGCATTTT. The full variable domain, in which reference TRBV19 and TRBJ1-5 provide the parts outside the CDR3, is DGGITQSPKYLFRKEGQNVTLSCEQNLNHDAMYWYRQDPGQGLRLIYYSQIVNDFQKGDIAEGYSVSREKKESFPLTVTSAQKNPTAFYLCASTGELGLGNQPQHFGDGTRLSIL.

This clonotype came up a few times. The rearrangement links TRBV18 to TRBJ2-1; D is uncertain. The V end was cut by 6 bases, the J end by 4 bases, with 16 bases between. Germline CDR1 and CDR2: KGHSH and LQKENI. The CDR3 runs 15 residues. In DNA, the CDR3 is TGTGCCAGCTCCTCGGTCCCCGTCGGTTACAATGAGCAGTTCTTC. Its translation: CASSSVPVGYNEQFF. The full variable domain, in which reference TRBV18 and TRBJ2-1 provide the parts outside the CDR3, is NAGVMQNPRHLVRRRGQEARLRCSPMKGHSHVYWYRQLPEEGLKFMVYLQKENIIDESGMPKERFSAEFPKEGPSILRIQQVVRGDSAAYFCASSSVPVGYNEQFFGPGTRLTVL.

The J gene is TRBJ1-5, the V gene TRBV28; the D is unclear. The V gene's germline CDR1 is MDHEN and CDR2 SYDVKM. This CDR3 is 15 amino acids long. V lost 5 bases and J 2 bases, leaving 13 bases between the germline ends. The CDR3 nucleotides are TGTGCCAGCAGTGAGACACATACGGGCAATCAGCCCCAGCATTTT. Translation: CASSETHTGNQPQHF. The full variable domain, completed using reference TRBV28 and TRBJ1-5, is DVKVTQSSRYLVKRTGEKVFLECVQDMDHENMFWYRQDPGLGLRLIYFSYDVKMKEKGDIPEGYSVSREKKERFSLILESASTNQTSMYLCASSETHTGNQPQHFGDGTRLSIL.